Sequencing of this T cell receptor beta chain was carried out in a study of CD8+ T cells in alopecia areata. V was clipped by 0 bases and J by 8 bases; unmatched bases: 5. Germline CDR1 and CDR2: GTSNPN and SVGIG (reference sequence). The CDR3 is 14 amino acids. Treatment defined: oral pan-JAK inhibitor, 5-10 mg twice daily. Sequencing templates came from extracted RNA that was reverse transcribed into cDNA. The protocol was immunoSEQ multiplex PCR, while the TCRdb copy is restricted to in-frame clones and leaves out a portion. This repertoire shows approximately 220,000 clones, about two fifths found once; its top ten account for almost 0.5%.

The receptor was derived from a human donor with alopecia areata. The sequenced sample was CD4+ T cells sorted from blood, obtained between weeks 30 and 35, from a patient treated with tofacitinib. The chain employs TRBV30 and TRBJ1-4, with TRBD1 matching over 8 bases. DNA for the CDR3: TGTGCCTGGAGTGTAGGACAGGGCTACGAAAAACTGTTTTTT. Translating gives CAWSVGQGYEKLFF. Filled out from reference TRBV30 and TRBJ1-4, the complete variable domain reads SQTIHQWPATLVQPVGSPLSLECTVEGTSNPNLYWYRQAAGRGLQLLFYSVGIGQISSEVPQNLSASRPQDRQFILSSKKLLLSDSGFYLCAWSVGQGYEKLFFGSGTQLSVL.